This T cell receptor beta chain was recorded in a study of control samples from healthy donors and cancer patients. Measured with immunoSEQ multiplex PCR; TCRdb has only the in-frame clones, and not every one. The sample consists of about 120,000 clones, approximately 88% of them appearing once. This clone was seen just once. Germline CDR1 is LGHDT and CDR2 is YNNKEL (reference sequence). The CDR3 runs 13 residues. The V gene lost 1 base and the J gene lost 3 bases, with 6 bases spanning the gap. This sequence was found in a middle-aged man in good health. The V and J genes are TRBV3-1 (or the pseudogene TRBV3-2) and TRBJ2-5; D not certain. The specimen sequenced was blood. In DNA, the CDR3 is TGTGCCAGCAGCCAAGGCGGTAAAGAGACCCAGTACTTC. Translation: CASSQGGKETQYF.